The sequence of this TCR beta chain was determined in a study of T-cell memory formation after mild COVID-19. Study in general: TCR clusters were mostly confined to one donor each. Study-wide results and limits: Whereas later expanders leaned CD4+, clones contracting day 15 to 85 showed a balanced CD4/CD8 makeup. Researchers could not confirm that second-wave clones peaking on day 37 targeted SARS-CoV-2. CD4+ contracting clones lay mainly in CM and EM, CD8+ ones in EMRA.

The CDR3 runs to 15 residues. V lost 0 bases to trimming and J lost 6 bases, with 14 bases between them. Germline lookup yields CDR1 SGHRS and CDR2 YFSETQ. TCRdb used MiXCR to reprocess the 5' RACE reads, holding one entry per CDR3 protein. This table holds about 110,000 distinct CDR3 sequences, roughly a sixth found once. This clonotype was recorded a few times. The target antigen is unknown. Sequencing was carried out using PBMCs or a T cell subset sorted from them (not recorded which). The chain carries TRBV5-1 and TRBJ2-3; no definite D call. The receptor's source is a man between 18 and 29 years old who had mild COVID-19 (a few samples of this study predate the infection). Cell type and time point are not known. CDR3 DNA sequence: TGCGCCAGCAGCTTGGGTCCGAGAACCGGGGATACGCAGTATTTT. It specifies CASSLGPRTGDTQYF.